This paragraph reports one T cell receptor (beta chain). CDR1 and CDR2 (germline): SNHLY, FYNNEI. Trimming cost V 4 bases and J 1 base, with 11 bases left between them. CDR3 size: 16 residues. This sample is drawn from a study of shared clonotypes between healthy human individuals. Sequencing used immunoSEQ multiplex PCR; TCRdb keeps in-frame clones, though not all of them. The data show some 700,000 clones, around 90% seen once. The material sequenced was memory CD8+ T cells from PBMCs. Subset meaning: CD45RO+ cells pooled with CCR7-negative TemRA cells. The chain has TRBV2 and TRBJ2-6, with D tentatively TRBD1 (5 bases). The clonotype comes from a man aged 18 to 30 in good health. Some clones in this sample may be carry-over from other donors' samples. This chain's CDR3 is CASSGRDSSGANVLTF. The CDR3 region has the DNA TGTGCCAGCAGTGGCAGGGATAGTTCTGGGGCCAACGTCCTGACTTTC.